One and the same sample provided the 21 T cell receptor beta chains below, sequenced in a study of cytomegalovirus exposure and HLA in healthy donors. This PCR relied on a set of 60 Vbeta primers and 13 Jbeta primers. Assay used: immunoSEQ multiplex PCR; TCRdb lists only in-frame clones, some missing. Among fewer than 200,000 clones listed, roughly 85% were seen once. Sample: PBMCs. Every receptor here comes from a woman aged 45-65 years in good health and CMV-seronegative.

The chain employs TRBV19 and TRBJ2-3, with 10 bases identical to TRBD1. The V and J ends lost 6 bases and 4 bases, in that order; junction bases with no gene match: 10. This CDR3 has 16 amino acids. In germline, CDR1 is LNHDA, CDR2 SQIVND (reference sequence). In DNA form, the CDR3 reads TGTGCCAGTAGAAGGGACAGGGGTTCGCCTCCAGATACGCAGTATTTT. It translates to CASRRDRGSPPDTQYF.

This clone appeared a single time. V and J are TRBV5-1 and TRBJ1-6, with D possibly being TRBD1 (5 bases). The CDR3 totals 17 residues. The germline CDR1 and CDR2 sequences are SGHRS and YFSETQ. V was trimmed by 5 bases and J by 5 bases, leaving 20 bases between them. The chain's CDR3 is CASSIGGKGEDNSPLHF. The CDR3 coding sequence is TGCGCCAGCAGTATTGGAGGTAAAGGGGAGGATAATTCACCCCTCCACTTT.

This chain uses TRBV19 with TRBJ1-5; D possibly corresponds to TRBD1 (6 bases). The CDR3 runs 13 residues. V was cut by 4 bases and J by 4 bases, with 8 bases left in between. CDR1 LNHDA and CDR2 SQIVND come from the germline V gene (reference sequence). CDR3 sequence reads: CASSTQGNQPQHF. The DNA for the CDR3 is TGTGCCAGTAGTACCCAGGGGAATCAGCCCCAGCATTTT.

Regarding this clone: The junction does not match germline at one end; this may be a read error. The chain couples TRBV27 to TRBJ2-7; D is perhaps TRBD1 (6 bases). The germline CDR1 and CDR2 sequences are MNHEY and SMNVEV (reference sequence). The CDR3 spans 14 residues. DNA of the CDR3: TGTACCAGCAGTTTGGGATACAGGGCCTACGAGCAGTACTTC. It specifies CTSSLGYRAYEQYF.

The V and J genes are TRBV29-1 and TRBJ2-1; no clear D gene. The CDR3 has 11 residues. Per the germline V gene, CDR1 is SQVTM and CDR2 is ANQGSEA. Trimming pared 6 bases from V and 8 bases from J, leaving 11 bases between. The CDR3 region is CSVKWSYEQFF. The CDR3 bases are TGCAGCGTCAAGTGGAGTTATGAGCAGTTCTTC.

Here the CDR3 reads CASSQSRTVSGNTIYF. The CDR3 coding sequence is TGCGCCAGCAGTCAATCGAGGACAGTCTCTGGAAACACCATATATTTT. The chain uses TRBV23-1 and TRBJ1-3; weak D call: TRBD1 (6 bases). TRBV23-1 is an ORF, with its function uncertain. The CDR3 has 16 residues. With 0 bases removed from V and 0 bases from J, the gap between germline ends came to 9 bases.

V usage is TRBV7-6 and J usage is TRBJ1-3; TRBD1 aligns across 8 bases. Trimming at V came to 2 bases and at J to 2 bases, leaving 17 bases not matched to a gene. The CDR3 length is 20 residues. Germline lookup yields CDR1 SGHVS and CDR2 FNYEAQ. CDR3: CASSLSRQGIRGLTGNTIYF. CDR3 coding DNA: TGTGCCAGCAGCTTAAGTCGACAGGGGATAAGGGGGCTCACTGGAAACACCATATATTTT.

This chain links TRBV30 with TRBJ2-1; 7 bases are shared with TRBD2. The CDR3 has 14 residues. V gave up 3 bases and J gave up 1 base; unmatched junction bases: 3. The germline V gene encodes CDR1 GTSNPN and CDR2 SVGIG (reference sequence). CDR3 region: CAWRGAGSYNEQFF. The CDR3 region has the DNA TGTGCCTGGAGGGGAGCGGGATCCTACAATGAGCAGTTCTTC. The complete variable domain, with remaining parts taken from reference TRBV30 and TRBJ2-1, reads SQTIHQWPATLVQPVGSPLSLECTVEGTSNPNLYWYRQAAGRGLQLLFYSVGIGQISSEVPQNLSASRPQDRQFILSSKKLLLSDSGFYLCAWRGAGSYNEQFFGPGTRLTVL.

The chain combines TRBV19 with TRBJ1-1, with 10 bases lining up with TRBD1. V was clipped by 8 bases and J by 3 bases; unmatched bases: 6. Germline CDR1 is LNHDA and CDR2 is SQIVND (reference sequence). This CDR3 contains 14 residues. CDR3 DNA: TGTGCCAGTTCCCCGGGACAGGGGTACACTGAAGCTTTCTTT. Translated, it gives CASSPGQGYTEAFF.

The chain has TRBV19 and TRBJ2-3; D is ambiguous. Germline V gene sequence: CDR1 LNHDA, CDR2 SQIVND (reference sequence). V shed 2 bases and J shed 1 base, with 13 bases lying between them. The CDR3 runs 16 residues. The CDR3 loop reads CASSIFTTLGTDTQYF. The CDR3 nucleotides are TGTGCCAGTAGTATATTTACGACTCTTGGCACAGATACGCAGTATTTT.

The chain couples TRBV7-2 to TRBJ2-2; no reliable D call. Between the trimmed V and J ends, which lost 7 bases and 6 bases, there was a span of 12 bases. CDR3 length: 13 amino acids. Per germline, CDR1 SGHTA and CDR2 FQGNSA. In nucleotides, the CDR3 is TGTGCCAGCACCCCTTTGACTCCCGGGGAGCTGTTTTTT. Residues: CASTPLTPGELFF.

This chain uses TRBV5-8 with TRBJ1-2, with a weak D call TRBD1 (5 bases). CDR1 is SGHTS and CDR2 is YDEGEE in the germline V gene. CDR3 length: 13 residues. V lost 2 bases and J lost 8, with 13 bases in between. As DNA, the CDR3 is TGTGCCAGCAGCTTCCTCAGGGCGGGAGGCTACACCTTC. This codes for CASSFLRAGGYTF.

This clone was recorded a few times. The rearrangement uses TRBV27 and TRBJ1-5; 8 bases are shared with TRBD1. The germline V gene has CDR1 MNHEY and CDR2 SMNVEV (reference sequence). V trimming: 5 bases; J trimming: 2 bases; junction bases outside the gene matches: 11. The CDR3 extends over 17 amino acids. In DNA, the CDR3 is TGTGCCAGCAGTCGGTGGACAGGGTCGGATGGCAATCAGCCCCAGCATTTT. Protein product: CASSRWTGSDGNQPQHF.

This chain joins TRBV30 and TRBJ2-3; 8 bases map to TRBD1. Germline V gene lookup returns CDR1 GTSNPN and CDR2 SVGIG (reference sequence). This CDR3 has 15 amino acids. Trimming cost V 2 bases and J 5 bases; bases outside gene matches: 9. CDR3 nucleotide sequence: TGTGCCTGGAGTACAGGACAGGGTGGTAAAGATACGCAGTATTTT. This encodes CAWSTGQGGKDTQYF.

CDR3 region: CATSRDSTSNQPQHF. The CDR3 region has the DNA TGTGCCACCAGCAGGGACAGTACTAGCAATCAGCCCCAGCATTTT. The chain is built from TRBV15 and TRBJ1-5, with D possibly TRBD1 on 6 matching bases. Deletions cut 3 bases from V and 0 bases from J, with 9 bases between. In germline, CDR1 is LNHNV, CDR2 YYDKDF (reference sequence). This CDR3 comprises 15 residues. Full variable domain (outside the CDR3, taken from reference TRBV15 and TRBJ1-5): DAMVIQNPRYQVTQFGKPVTLSCSQTLNHNVMYWYQQKSSQAPKLLFHYYDKDFNNEADTPDNFQSRRPNTSFCFLDIRSPGLGDTAMYLCATSRDSTSNQPQHFGDGTRLSIL.

This clone was observed once. The genes are TRBV11-2 and TRBJ1-5, with 8 nucleotides matching TRBD1. V lost 5 bases and J lost 6; bases outside the gene matches: 12. This CDR3 comprises 16 residues. The germline CDR1 and CDR2 sequences are SGHAT and FQNNGV. The CDR3 sequence: CASSPSTGVLSQPQHF. The CDR3 DNA reads TGTGCCAGCAGCCCTTCGACAGGGGTGCTCAGTCAGCCCCAGCATTTT. Variable domain in full (rest from reference TRBV11-2 and TRBJ1-5): EAGVAQSPRYKIIEKRQSVAFWCNPISGHATLYWYQQILGQGPKLLIQFQNNGVVDDSQLPKDRFSAERLKGVDSTLKIQPAKLEDSAVYLCASSPSTGVLSQPQHFGDGTRLSIL.

The gene calls are TRBV6-5 and TRBJ1-5; tentatively, D is TRBD1 (5 bases). V shed 4 bases and J shed 2 bases, with 15 bases lying between them. Germline V gene lookup returns CDR1 MNHEY and CDR2 SVGAGI. This CDR3 is 16 amino acids long. In DNA form, the CDR3 reads TGTGCCAGCAGTTTGGGGGGATCGACAGGCAATCAGCCCCAGCATTTT. It encodes CASSLGGSTGNQPQHF.

This chain joins TRBV7-9 and TRBJ2-1; D unresolved. The germline V and J ends were trimmed by 5 bases and 8 bases, with 10 bases remaining between them. This CDR3 has 12 amino acids. Germline V gene sequence: CDR1 SEHNR, CDR2 FQNEAQ (reference sequence). The CDR3 nucleotides read TGTGCCAGCAGCCCATCCCGGGATGAGCAGTTCTTC. Translating gives CASSPSRDEQFF.

J is TRBJ2-5 and V is TRBV4-2; TRBD2 matches 8 bases. In germline, CDR1 is LGHNA, CDR2 YNFKEQ. Germline trimming cut 0 bases from V and 11 bases from J; bases unmatched to any gene: 14. The CDR3 covers 16 residues. CDR3 DNA: TGTGCCAGCAGCCAAGAGACCGGGAGGGCCTTAAGTGAGCAGTACTTC. Amino acids: CASSQETGRALSEQYF.

This clone was seen a handful of times. The chain recombines TRBV6-6 with TRBJ2-7; 7 nucleotides line up with TRBD2. Trimming cost V 5 bases and J 4 bases; bases outside gene matches: 11. CDR3 length: 15 amino acids. Germline CDR1 MNHNY, CDR2 SVGAGI (reference sequence). The CDR3 protein is CASSRTGGPGYEQYF. CDR3 sequence (DNA): TGTGCCAGCAGTCGAACGGGGGGTCCGGGGTACGAGCAGTACTTC.

This sequence joins TRBV19 and TRBJ1-1; perhaps TRBD1 as D (5 bases). The V end was cut by 9 bases, the J end by 5 bases, with 16 bases between. Germline CDR1 and CDR2: LNHDA and SQIVND (reference sequence). The CDR3 loop spans 13 amino acids. CDR3 in amino acids: CASTVPGGTEAFF. The CDR3 nucleotides read TGTGCCAGCACAGTGCCGGGGGGAACTGAAGCTTTCTTT.